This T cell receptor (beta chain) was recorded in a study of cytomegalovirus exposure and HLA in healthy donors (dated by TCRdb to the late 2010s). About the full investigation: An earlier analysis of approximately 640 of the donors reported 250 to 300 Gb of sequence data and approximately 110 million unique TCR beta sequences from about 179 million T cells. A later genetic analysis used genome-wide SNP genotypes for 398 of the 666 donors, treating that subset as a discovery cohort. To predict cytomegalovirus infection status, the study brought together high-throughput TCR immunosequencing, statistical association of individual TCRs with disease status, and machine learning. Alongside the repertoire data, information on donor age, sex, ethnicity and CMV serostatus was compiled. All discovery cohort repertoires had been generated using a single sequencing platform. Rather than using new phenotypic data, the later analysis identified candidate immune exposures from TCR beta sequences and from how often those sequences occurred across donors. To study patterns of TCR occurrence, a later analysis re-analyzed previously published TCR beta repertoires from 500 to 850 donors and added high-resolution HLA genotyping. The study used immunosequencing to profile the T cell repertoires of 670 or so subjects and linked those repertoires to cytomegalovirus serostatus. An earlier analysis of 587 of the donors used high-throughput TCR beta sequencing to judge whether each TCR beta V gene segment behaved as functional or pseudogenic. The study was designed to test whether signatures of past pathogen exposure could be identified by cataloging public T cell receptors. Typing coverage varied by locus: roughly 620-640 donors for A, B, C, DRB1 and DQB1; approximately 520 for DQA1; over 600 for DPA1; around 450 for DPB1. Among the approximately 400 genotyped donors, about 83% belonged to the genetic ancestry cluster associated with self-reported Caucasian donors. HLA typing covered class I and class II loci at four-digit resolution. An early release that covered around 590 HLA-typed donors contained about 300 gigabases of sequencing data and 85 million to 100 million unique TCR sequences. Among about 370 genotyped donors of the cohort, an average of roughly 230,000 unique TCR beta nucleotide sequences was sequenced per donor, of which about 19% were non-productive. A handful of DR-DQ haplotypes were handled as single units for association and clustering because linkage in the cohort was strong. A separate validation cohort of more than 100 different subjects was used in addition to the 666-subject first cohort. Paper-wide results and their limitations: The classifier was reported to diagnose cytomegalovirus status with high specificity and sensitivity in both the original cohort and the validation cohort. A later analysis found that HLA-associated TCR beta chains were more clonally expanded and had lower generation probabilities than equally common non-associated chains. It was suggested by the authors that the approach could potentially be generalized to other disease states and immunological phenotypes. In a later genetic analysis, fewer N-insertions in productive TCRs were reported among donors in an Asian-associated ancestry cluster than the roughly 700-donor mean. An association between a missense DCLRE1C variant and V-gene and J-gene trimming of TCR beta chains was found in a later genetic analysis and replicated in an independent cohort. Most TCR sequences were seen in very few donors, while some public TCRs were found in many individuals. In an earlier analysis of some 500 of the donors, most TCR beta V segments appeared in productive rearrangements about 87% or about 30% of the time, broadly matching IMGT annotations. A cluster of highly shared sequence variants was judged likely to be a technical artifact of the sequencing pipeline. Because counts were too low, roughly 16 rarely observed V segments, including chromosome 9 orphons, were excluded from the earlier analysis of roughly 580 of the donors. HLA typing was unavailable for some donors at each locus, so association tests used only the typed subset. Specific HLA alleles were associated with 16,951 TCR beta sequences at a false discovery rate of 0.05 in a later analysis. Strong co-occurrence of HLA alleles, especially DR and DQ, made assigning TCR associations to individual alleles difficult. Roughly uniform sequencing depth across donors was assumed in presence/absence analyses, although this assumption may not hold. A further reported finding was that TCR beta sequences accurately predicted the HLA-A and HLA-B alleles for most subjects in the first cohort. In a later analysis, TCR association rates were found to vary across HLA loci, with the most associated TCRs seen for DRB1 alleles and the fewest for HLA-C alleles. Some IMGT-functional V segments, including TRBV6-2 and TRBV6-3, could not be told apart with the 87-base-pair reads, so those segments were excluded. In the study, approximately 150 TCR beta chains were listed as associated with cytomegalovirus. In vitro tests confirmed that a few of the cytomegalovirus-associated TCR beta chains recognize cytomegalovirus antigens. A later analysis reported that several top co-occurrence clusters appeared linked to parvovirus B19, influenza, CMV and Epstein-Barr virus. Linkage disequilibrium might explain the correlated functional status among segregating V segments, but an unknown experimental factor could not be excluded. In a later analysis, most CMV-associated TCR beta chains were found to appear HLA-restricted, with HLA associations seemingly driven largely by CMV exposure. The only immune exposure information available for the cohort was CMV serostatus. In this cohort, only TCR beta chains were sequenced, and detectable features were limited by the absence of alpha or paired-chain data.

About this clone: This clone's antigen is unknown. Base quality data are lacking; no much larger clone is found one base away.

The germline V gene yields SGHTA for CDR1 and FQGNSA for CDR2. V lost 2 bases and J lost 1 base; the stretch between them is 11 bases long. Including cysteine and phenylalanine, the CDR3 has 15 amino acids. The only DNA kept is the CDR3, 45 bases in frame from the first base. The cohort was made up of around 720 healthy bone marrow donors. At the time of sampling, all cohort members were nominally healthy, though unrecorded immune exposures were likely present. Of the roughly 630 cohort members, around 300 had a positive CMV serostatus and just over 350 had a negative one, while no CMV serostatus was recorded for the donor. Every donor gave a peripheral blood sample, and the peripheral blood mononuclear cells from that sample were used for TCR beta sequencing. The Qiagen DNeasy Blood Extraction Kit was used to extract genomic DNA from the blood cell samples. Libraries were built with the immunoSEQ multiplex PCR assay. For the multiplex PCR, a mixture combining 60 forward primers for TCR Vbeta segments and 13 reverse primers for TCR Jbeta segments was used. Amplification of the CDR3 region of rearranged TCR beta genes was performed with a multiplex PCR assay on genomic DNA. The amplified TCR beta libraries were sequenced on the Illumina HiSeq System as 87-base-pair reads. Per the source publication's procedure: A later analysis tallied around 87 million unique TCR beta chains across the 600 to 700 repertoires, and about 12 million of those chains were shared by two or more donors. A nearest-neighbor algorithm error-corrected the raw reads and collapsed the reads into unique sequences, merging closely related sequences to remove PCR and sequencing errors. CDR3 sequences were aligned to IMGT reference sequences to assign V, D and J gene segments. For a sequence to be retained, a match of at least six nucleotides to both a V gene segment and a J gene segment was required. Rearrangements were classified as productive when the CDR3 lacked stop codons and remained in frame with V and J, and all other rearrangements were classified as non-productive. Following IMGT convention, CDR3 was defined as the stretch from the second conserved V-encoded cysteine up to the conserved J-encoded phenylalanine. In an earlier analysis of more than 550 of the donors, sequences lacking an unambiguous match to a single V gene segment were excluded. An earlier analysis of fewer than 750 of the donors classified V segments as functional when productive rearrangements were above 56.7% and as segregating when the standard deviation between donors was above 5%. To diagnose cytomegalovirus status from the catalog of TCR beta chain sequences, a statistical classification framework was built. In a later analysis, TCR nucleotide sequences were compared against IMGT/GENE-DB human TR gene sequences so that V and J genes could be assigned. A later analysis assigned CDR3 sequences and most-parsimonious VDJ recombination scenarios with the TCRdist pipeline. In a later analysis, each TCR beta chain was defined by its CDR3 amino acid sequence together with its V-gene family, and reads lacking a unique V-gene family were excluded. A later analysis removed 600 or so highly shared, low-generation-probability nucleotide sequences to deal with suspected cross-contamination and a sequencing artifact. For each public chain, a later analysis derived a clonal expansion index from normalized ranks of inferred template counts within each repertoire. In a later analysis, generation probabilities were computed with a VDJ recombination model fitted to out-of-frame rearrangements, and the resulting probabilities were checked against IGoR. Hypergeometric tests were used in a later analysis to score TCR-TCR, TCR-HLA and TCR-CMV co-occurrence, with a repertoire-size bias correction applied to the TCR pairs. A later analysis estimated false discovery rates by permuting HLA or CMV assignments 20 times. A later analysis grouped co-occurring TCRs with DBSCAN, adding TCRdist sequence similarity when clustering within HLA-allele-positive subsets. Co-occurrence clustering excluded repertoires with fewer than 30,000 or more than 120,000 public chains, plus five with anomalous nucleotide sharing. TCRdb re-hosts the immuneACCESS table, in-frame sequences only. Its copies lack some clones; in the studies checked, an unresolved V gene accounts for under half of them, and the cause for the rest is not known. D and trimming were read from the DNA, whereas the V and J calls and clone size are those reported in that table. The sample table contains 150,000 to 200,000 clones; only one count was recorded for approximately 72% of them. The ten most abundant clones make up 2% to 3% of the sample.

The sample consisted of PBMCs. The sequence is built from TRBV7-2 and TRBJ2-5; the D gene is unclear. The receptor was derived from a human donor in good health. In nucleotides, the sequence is TGTGCCAGCAGCTTAAGCGTCGGTCCCCAAGAGACCCAGTACTTC. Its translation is CASSLSVGPQETQYF.